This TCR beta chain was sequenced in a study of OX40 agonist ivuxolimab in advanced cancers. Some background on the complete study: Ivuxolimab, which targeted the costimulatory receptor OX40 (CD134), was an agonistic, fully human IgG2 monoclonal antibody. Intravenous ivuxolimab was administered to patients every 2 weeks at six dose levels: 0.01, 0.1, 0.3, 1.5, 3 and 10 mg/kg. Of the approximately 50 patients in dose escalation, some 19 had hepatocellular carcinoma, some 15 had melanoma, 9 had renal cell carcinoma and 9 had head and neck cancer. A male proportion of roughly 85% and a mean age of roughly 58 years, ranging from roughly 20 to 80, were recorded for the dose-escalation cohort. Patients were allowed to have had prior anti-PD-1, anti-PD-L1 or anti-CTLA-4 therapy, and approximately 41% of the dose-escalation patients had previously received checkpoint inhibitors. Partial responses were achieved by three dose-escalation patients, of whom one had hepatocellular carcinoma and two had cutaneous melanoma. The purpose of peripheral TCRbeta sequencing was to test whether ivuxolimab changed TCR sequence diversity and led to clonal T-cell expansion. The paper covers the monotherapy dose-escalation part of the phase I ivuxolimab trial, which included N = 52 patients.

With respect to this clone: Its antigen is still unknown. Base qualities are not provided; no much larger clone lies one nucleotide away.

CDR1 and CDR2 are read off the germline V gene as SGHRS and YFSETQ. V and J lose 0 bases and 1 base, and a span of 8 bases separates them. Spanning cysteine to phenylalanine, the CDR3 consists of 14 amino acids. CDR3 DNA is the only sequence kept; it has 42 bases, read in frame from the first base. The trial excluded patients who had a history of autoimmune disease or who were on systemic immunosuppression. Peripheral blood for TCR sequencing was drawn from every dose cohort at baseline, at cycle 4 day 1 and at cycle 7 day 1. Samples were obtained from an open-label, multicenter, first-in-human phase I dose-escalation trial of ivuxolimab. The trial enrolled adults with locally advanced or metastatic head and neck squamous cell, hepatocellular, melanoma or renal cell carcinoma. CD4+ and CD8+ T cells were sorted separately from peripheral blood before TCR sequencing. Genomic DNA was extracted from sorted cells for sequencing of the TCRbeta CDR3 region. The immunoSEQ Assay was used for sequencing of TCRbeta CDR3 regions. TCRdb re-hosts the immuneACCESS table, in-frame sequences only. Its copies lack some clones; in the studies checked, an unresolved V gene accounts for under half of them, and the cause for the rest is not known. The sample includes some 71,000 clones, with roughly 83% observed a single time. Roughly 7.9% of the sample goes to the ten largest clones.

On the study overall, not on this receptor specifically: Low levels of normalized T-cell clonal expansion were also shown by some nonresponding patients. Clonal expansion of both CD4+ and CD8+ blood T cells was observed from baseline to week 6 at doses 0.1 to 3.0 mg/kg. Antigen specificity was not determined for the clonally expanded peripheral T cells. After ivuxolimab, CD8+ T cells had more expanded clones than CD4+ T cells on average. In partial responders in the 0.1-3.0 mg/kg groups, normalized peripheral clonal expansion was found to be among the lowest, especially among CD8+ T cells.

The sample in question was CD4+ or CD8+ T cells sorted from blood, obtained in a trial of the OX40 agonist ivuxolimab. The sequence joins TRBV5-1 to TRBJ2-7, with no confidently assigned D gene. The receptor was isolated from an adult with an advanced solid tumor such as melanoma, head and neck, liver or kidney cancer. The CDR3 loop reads CASSLEPASYEQYF. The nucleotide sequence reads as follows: TGCGCCAGCAGCTTGGAGCCGGCTTCCTACGAGCAGTACTTC.